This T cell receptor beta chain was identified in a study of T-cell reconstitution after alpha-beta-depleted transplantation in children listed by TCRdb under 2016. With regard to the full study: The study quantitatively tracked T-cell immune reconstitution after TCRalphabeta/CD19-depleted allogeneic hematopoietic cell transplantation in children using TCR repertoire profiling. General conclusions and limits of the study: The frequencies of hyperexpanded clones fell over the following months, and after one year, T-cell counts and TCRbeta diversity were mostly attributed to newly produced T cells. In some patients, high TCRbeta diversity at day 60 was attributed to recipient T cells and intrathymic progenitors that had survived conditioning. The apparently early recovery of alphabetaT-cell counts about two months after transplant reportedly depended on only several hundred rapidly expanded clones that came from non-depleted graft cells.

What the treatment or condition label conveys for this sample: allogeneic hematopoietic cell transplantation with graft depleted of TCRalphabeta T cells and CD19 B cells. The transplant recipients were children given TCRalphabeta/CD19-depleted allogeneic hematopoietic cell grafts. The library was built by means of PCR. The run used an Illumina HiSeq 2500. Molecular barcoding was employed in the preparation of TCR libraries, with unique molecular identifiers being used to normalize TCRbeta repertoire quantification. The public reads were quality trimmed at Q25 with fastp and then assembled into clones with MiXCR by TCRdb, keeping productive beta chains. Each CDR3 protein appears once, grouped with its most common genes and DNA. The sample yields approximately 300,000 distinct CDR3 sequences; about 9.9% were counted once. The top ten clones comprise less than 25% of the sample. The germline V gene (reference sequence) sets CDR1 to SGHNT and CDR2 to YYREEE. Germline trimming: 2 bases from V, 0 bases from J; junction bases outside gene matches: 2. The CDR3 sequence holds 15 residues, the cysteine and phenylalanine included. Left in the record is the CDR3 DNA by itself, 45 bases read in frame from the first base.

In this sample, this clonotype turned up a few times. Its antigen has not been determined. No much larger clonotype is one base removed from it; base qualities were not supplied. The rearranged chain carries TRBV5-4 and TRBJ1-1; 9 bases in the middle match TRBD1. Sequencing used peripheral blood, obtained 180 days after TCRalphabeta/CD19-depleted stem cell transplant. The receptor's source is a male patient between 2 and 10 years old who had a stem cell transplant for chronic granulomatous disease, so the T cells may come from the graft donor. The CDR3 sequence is CASSFGQGLNTEAFF. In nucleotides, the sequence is TGTGCCAGCAGCTTCGGACAGGGGCTGAACACTGAAGCTTTCTTT.